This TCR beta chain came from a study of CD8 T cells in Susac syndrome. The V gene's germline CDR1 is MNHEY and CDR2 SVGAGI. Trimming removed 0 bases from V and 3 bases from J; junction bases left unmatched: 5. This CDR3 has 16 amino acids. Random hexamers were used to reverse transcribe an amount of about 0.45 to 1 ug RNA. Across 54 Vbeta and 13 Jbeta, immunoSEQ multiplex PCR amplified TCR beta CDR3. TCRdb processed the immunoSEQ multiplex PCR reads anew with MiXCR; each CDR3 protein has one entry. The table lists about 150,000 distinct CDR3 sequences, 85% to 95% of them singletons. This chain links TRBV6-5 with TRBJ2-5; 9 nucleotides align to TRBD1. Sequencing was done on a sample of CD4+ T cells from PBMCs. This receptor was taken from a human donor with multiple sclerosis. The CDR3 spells CASSYSTGTGKETQYF. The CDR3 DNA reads TGTGCCAGCAGTTACTCGACCGGGACAGGGAAAGAGACCCAGTACTTC.